This paragraph covers one TCR beta chain sequence. Its antigen is unknown. The sample belongs to a study of cytomegalovirus exposure and HLA in healthy donors. Between the trimmed V and J ends, which lost 2 bases and 9 bases, there was a span of 21 bases. The germline gives CDR1 SGHDT, CDR2 YYEEEE. The CDR3 consists of 15 residues. PCR employed 60 Vbeta and 13 Jbeta primers. The assay was immunoSEQ multiplex PCR, and TCRdb's table has in-frame clones only and misses some. The profile covers about 130,000 clones, with 81% appearing a single time and about 0.7% taken by the ten largest. Study conclusions and caveats: It has been reported that TCR beta sequences accurately predicted the HLA-A and HLA-B alleles of most subjects. The study designated 160 or so TCR beta chains cytomegalovirus-associated.

The V and J genes are TRBV5-6 and TRBJ2-7; a weak D match, TRBD2 (6 bases). This clonotype originated in a man younger than 30 in good health and CMV-seronegative. Material: PBMCs. CDR3: CASSFGVSEGTGQYF. The CDR3 DNA reads as TGTGCCAGCAGCTTTGGTGTCTCGGAGGGGACCGGGCAGTACTTC.